These T cell receptor beta chains were read from a single sample in a study of blood T cell repertoires in COVID-19. Profiling relied on immunoSEQ multiplex PCR, and the TCRdb table lists in-frame clones only, not all of them. The data show about 150,000 clones, about 80% seen once. Sequencing was carried out using peripheral blood. Receptors originate from a man in his 60s with acute or convalescent COVID-19. CDR3s include the opening cysteine and the closing phenylalanine or tryptophan. D genes are given only for firm matches. The size field is filled for only some rows; it gives once, few, many or a size class.

CASRYSGANVLTF | TGTGCCAGTAGATATTCTGGGGCCAACGTCCTGACTTTC | TRBV19 | once | . | TRBJ2-6
CASSLAGGGALTQYF | TGTGCCAGCAGCTTAGCCGGTGGGGGGGCCCTGACGCAGTATTTT | TRBV7-2 | . | . | TRBJ2-3
CASSLGSSEETQYF | TGCGCCAGCAGCTTGGGCAGTTCAGAAGAGACCCAGTACTTC | TRBV5-1 | . | . | TRBJ2-5
CASQADNHNEKLFF | TGTGCCAGCCAGGCGGACAACCATAATGAAAAACTGTTTTTT | TRBV7-3 | once | . | TRBJ1-4
CASMKQGSPGNTIYF | TGCGCCAGCATGAAACAGGGTTCCCCTGGAAACACCATATATTTT | TRBV4-1 | . | . | TRBJ1-3
CASRSGTGNYGYTF | TGTGCCAGCAGATCCGGGACAGGGAACTATGGCTACACCTTC | TRBV5-4 | few | TRBD1 | TRBJ1-2
CAISPGLLYEQYF | TGTGCCATCAGCCCGGGACTTCTTTACGAGCAGTACTTC | TRBV10-3 | . | . | TRBJ2-7
CASSLGAGGGNALFF | TGTGCCAGCAGCTTAGGTGCGGGAGGGGGTAATGCCCTGTTCTTC | TRBV7-2 | . | TRBD2 | TRBJ2-1
CAITGLADNEQFF | TGTGCCATCACTGGACTAGCGGACAATGAGCAGTTCTTC | TRBV10-3 | . | TRBD2 | TRBJ2-1
CASSMQEPFYGYTF | TGTGCCAGTAGTATGCAGGAACCTTTCTATGGCTACACCTTC | TRBV19 | . | . | TRBJ1-2
CASSPSSNQPQHF | TGTGCCAGCAGCCCTAGTAGCAATCAGCCCCAGCATTTT | TRBV7-2 | . | . | TRBJ1-5
CASSLNGGNEKLFF | TGCGCCAGCAGCTTGAACGGGGGGAATGAAAAACTGTTTTTT | TRBV5-1 | few | . | TRBJ1-4
CASSTRRGGVDTQYF | TGTGCCAGCAGTACAAGGCGGGGAGGGGTAGATACGCAGTATTTT | TRBV27 | . | TRBD2 | TRBJ2-3
CAISGQAGDNSPLHF | TGTGCCATCAGTGGCCAGGCAGGGGATAATTCACCCCTCCACTTT | TRBV10-3 | . | . | TRBJ1-6
CASIPSSGANVLTF | TGCGCCAGCATCCCCTCCTCTGGGGCCAACGTCCTGACTTTC | TRBV5-1 | . | . | TRBJ2-6
CASSPSVRAQYF | TGTGCCAGCAGTCCCAGTGTGAGGGCCCAGTACTTC | TRBV6-6 | . | . | TRBJ2-5
CASSLAPLAGPQNEQFF | TGTGCCAGCAGCTTGGCACCGCTAGCGGGACCCCAAAATGAGCAGTTCTTC | TRBV5-4 | . | TRBD2 | TRBJ2-1
CASRQAGAVGGYTF | TGTGCCAGCAGACAGGCAGGGGCAGTCGGGGGCTACACCTTC | TRBV3-1/TRBV3-2 | . | . | TRBJ1-2
CASSLLRGTGELFF | TGTGCCAGCAGTTTACTCCGGGGGACCGGGGAGCTGTTTTTT | TRBV28 | few | . | TRBJ2-2
CASSQGTSGGAQETQYF | TGTGCCAGCAGCCAAGGCACTAGCGGGGGGGCCCAGGAGACCCAGTACTTC | TRBV3-1/TRBV3-2 | . | TRBD2 | TRBJ2-5
CASRGDRENTEAFF | TGTGCCAGCAGGGGGGACAGGGAGAACACTGAAGCTTTCTTT | TRBV2 | . | TRBD1 | TRBJ1-1
CASSLLAGGPQETQYF | TGCGCCAGCAGCTTGCTCGCGGGGGGGCCCCAAGAGACCCAGTACTTC | TRBV5-1 | . | TRBD2 | TRBJ2-5
CSASATRGYTF | TGCAGTGCTAGTGCTACTCGAGGCTACACCTTC | TRBV20-1 | . | . | TRBJ1-2
CASREIQGAEGFGMGYTF | TGTGCCAGCAGGGAGATACAGGGGGCAGAAGGATTCGGGATGGGCTACACCTTC | TRBV28 | once | TRBD1 | TRBJ1-2
CASSTDQDTEAFF | TGTGCCAGTAGTACCGACCAGGACACTGAAGCTTTCTTT | TRBV19 | . | . | TRBJ1-1
CASSLAGRATEQYF | TGTGCCAGCAGCTTAGCGGGCAGGGCTACCGAGCAGTACTTC | TRBV7-2 | . | . | TRBJ2-7
CASSQGQPGPYTF | TGTGCCAGCAGCCAGGGACAGCCTGGGCCCTACACCTTC | TRBV9 | . | TRBD1 | TRBJ1-2
CASSLSTGFSTGELFF | TGTGCCAGCAGCTTAAGTACAGGGTTTAGCACCGGGGAGCTGTTTTTT | TRBV11-2 | . | . | TRBJ2-2
CASSPSTGTDNSPLHF | TGCGCCAGCAGCCCTTCAACCGGGACAGATAATTCACCCCTCCACTTT | TRBV5-1 | . | TRBD1 | TRBJ1-6
CASSASFTGLGEKLFF | TGTGCCAGCAGTGCCTCCTTTACAGGGCTCGGAGAAAAACTGTTTTTT | TRBV6-1 | . | . | TRBJ1-4
CASSLGGGRSTEAFF | TGTGCCAGCAGTCTAGGGGGCGGGAGGAGCACTGAAGCTTTCTTT | TRBV9 | . | TRBD1 | TRBJ1-1
CASRPGTGEKLFF | TGTGCCAGCAGACCTGGGACAGGAGAAAAACTGTTTTTT | TRBV7-2 | . | TRBD1 | TRBJ1-4
CASRPPSGGSNNEQFF | TGTGCCAGCAGACCCCCCAGCGGGGGGTCCAACAATGAGCAGTTCTTC | TRBV25-1 | . | TRBD2 | TRBJ2-1
CASSPLGGGGHTGELFF | TGTGCCAGCAGCCCCCTTGGGGGTGGGGGCCACACCGGGGAGCTGTTTTTT | TRBV5-4 | . | . | TRBJ2-2
CASSQRTGTGTEAFF | TGCGCCAGCAGCCAACGGACAGGGACGGGGACTGAAGCTTTCTTT | TRBV5-1 | . | TRBD1 | TRBJ1-1
CAEVGDRPDTQYF | TGTGCCGAAGTCGGGGATCGGCCAGATACGCAGTATTTT | TRBV9 | once | . | TRBJ2-3
CASSVDSELAGVEQFF | TGCGCCAGCAGCGTAGACAGCGAACTAGCGGGAGTCGAGCAGTTCTTC | TRBV5-1 | . | TRBD2 | TRBJ2-1
CASSSPQRYNEQFF | TGTGCCAGCAGTTCCCCTCAGCGGTACAATGAGCAGTTCTTC | TRBV28 | . | . | TRBJ2-1
CASIRTGFFEQYF | TGTGCCAGCATCCGGACAGGGTTCTTCGAGCAGTACTTC | TRBV28 | . | TRBD1 | TRBJ2-7